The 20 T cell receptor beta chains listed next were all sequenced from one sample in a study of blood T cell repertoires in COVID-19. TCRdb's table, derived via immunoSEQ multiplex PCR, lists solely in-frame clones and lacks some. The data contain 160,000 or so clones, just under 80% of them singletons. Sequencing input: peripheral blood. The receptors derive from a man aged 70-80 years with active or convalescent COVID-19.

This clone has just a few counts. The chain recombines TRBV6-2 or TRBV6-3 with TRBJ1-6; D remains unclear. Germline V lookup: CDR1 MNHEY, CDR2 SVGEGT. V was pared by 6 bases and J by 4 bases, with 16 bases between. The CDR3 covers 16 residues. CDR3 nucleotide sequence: TGTGCCAGCAGCCTCGATACTCGACTTTATAATTCACCCCTCCACTTT. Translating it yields CASSLDTRLYNSPLHF.

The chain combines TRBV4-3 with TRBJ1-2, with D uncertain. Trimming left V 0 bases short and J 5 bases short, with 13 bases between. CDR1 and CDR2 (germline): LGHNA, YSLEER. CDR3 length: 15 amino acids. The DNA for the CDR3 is TGCGCCAGCAGCCAAGAATTTGGGAGCGAGTATGGCTACACCTTC. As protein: CASSQEFGSEYGYTF.

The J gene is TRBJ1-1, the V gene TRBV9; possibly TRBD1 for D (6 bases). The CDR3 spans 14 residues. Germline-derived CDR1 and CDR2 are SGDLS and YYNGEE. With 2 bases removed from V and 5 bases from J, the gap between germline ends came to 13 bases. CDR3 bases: TGTGCCAGCAGCGTTCGGGACACACCAACTGAAGCTTTCTTT. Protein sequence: CASSVRDTPTEAFF. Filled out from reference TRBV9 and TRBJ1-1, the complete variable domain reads DSGVTQTPKHLITATGQRVTLRCSPRSGDLSVYWYQQSLDQGLQFLIQYYNGEERAKGNILERFSAQQFPDLHSELNLSSLELGDSALYFCASSVRDTPTEAFFGQGTRLTVV.

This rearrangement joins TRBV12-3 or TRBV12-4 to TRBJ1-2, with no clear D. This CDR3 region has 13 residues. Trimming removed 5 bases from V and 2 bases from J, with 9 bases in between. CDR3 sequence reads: CASSRQVNYGYTF. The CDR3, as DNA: TGTGCCAGCAGTCGTCAGGTGAACTATGGCTACACCTTC.

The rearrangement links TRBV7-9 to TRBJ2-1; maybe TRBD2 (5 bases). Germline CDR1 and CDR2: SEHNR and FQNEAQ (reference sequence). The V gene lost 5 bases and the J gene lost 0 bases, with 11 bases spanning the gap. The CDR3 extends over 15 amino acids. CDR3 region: CASSANRGSYNEQFF. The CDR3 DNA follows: TGTGCCAGCAGCGCTAATCGGGGCTCCTACAATGAGCAGTTCTTC.

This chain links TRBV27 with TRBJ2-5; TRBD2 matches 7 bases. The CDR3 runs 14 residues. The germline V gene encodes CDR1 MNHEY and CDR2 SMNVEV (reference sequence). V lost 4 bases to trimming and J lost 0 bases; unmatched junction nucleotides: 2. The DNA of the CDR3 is TGTGCCAGCAGTTGGGGGGGATACCAAGAGACCCAGTACTTC. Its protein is CASSWGGYQETQYF.

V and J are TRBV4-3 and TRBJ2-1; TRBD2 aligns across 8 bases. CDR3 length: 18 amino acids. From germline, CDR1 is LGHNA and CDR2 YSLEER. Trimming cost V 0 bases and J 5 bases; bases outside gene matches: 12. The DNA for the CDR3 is TGCGCCAGCAGCCAAGACATGAAGGGATTAGCGGGGAACAATGAGCAGTTCTTC. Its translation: CASSQDMKGLAGNNEQFF.

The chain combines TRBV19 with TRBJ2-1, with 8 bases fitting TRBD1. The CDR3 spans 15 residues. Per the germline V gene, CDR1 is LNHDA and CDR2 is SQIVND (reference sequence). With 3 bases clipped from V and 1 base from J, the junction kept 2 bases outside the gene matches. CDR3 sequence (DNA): TGTGCCAGTAGTATCACAGGGGGGTCCTACAATGAGCAGTTCTTC. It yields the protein CASSITGGSYNEQFF.

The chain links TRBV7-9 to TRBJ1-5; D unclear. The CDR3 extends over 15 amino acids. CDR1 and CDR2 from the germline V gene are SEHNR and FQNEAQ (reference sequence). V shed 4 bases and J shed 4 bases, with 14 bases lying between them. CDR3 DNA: TGTGCCAGCAGCTCCGGGCCAAGCGGTAATCAGCCCCAGCATTTT. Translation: CASSSGPSGNQPQHF.

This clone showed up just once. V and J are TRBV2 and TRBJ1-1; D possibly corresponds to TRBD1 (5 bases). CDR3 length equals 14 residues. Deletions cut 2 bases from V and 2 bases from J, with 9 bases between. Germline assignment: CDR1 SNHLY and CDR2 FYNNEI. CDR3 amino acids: CASSEYGTNTEAFF. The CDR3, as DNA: TGTGCCAGCAGTGAATACGGGACTAACACTGAAGCTTTCTTT.

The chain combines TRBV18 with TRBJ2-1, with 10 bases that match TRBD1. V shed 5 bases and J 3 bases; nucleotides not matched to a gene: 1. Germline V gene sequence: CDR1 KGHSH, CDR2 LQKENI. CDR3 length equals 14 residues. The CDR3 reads CASSGDRGYNEQFF. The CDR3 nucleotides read TGTGCCAGCTCAGGGGACAGGGGCTACAATGAGCAGTTCTTC.

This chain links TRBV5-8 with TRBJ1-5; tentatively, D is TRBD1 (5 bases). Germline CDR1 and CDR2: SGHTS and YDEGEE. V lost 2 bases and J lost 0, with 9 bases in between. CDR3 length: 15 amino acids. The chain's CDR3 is CASSFGRVSNQPQHF. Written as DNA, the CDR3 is TGTGCCAGCAGCTTTGGCAGGGTTAGCAATCAGCCCCAGCATTTT.

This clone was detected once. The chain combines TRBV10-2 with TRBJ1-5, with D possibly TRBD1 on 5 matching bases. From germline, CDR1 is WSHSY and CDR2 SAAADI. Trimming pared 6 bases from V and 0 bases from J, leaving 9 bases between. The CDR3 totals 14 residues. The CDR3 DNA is TGCGCCAGCAGAGACAGTTATAGCAATCAGCCCCAGCATTTT. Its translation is CASRDSYSNQPQHF.

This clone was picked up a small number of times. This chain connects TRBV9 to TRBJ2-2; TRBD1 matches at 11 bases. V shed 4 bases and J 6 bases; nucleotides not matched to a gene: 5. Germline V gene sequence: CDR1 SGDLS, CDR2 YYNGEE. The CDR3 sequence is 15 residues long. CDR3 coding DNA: TGTGCCAGCAGCTCGGGACAGGGGGGTTCCGGGGAGCTGTTTTTT. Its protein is CASSSGQGGSGELFF. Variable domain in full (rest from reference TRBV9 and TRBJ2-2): DSGVTQTPKHLITATGQRVTLRCSPRSGDLSVYWYQQSLDQGLQFLIQYYNGEERAKGNILERFSAQQFPDLHSELNLSSLELGDSALYFCASSSGQGGSGELFFGEGSRLTVL.

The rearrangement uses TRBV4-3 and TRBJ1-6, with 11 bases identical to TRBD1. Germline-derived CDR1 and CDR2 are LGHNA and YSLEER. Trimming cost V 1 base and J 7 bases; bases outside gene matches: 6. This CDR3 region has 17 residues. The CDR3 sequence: CASSQAAGQGANSPLHF. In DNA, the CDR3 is TGCGCCAGCAGCCAAGCAGCTGGACAGGGGGCGAATTCACCCCTCCACTTT.

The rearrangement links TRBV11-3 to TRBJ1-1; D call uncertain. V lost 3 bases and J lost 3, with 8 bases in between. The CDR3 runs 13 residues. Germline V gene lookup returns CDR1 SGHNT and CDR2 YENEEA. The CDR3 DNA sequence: TGTGCCAGCAGCTTTTCGAGGGACACTGAAGCTTTCTTT. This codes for CASSFSRDTEAFF. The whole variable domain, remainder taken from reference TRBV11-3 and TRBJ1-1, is EAGVVQSPRYKIIEKKQPVAFWCNPISGHNTLYWYLQNLGQGPELLIRYENEEAVDDSQLPKDRFSAERLKGVDSTLKIQPAELGDSAVYLCASSFSRDTEAFFGQGTRLTVV.

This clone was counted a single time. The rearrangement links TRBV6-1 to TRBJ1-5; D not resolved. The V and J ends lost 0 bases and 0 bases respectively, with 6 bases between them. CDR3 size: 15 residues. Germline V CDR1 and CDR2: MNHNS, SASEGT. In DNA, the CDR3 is TGTGCCAGCAGTGAAGCGAGGAATAGCAATCAGCCCCAGCATTTT. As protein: CASSEARNSNQPQHF.

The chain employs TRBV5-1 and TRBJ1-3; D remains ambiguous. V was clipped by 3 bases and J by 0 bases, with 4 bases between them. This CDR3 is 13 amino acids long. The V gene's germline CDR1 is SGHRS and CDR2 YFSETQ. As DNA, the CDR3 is TGCGCCAGCAGCTCATTCTCTGGAAACACCATATATTTT. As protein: CASSSFSGNTIYF.

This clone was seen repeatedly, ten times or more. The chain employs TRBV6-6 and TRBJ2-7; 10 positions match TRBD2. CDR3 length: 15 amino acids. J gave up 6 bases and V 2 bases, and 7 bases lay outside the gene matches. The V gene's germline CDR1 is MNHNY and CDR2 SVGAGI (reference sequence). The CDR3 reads CASSYSQREGSEQYF. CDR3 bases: TGTGCCAGCAGTTACAGTCAGCGGGAGGGGTCCGAGCAGTACTTC.

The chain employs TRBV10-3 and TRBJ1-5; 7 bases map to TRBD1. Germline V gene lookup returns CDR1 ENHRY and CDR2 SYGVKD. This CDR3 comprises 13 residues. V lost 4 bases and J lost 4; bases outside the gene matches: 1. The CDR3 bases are TGTGCCATCAGTGGGACAGGAAATCAGCCCCAGCATTTT. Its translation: CAISGTGNQPQHF.